The TCR beta chain under discussion was sequenced for a study of Tregs in tolerant kidney transplant recipients (dated 2019 in TCRdb). Study-level background: Related donors were used in the transplants with nonmyeloablative bone marrow transplantation, and mixed chimerism was transient in the human trials. The study applied TCRbeta sequencing to find donor-specific regulatory T cells before combined kidney and bone marrow transplantation and then followed those same cells after transplant. What the work shows at the level of the full study, not this receptor alone: In tolerant patients, the expansion of donor-specific Tregs was greater than global Treg expansion, suggesting that the expansion was antigen-driven rather than nonspecific. For some patients the PCR primers changed over time, which made it impossible to compare the samples from those patients at the nucleotide level. Expanding Tregs with activated donor B cells appeared to identify the most biologically relevant and donor-specific TCRbeta repertoire. Because the study included only a small number of patients, the results must be confirmed in larger populations and under other immunosuppression protocols. Biological reproducibility was not directly addressed, though technical replication error appeared minimal.

CDR1 and CDR2 are read off the germline V gene as MGHRA and YSYEKL. Including the terminal cysteine and phenylalanine, the CDR3 comprises 20 residues. CDR3 DNA is the only sequence kept; it has 60 bases, read in frame from the first base. V loses 2 bases, J loses 5 bases, and the germline ends lie 28 bases apart. This clone appeared once. Its antigen remains undetermined. No base quality values were provided; no much bigger clone lies one nucleotide off. Explained via the paper, the time point label denotes: blood sample drawn before combined kidney and bone marrow transplant. Unstimulated Tregs (CD4+CD25+CD127-), CD4+ non-Tregs (CD4+CD25-), CD4 and CD8 cells were FACS-sorted from thawed PBMCs. Prior to Treg sorting, thawed PBMCs were rested overnight at 37 degrees C with around 210 IU/ml IL-2. Several combined kidney and bone marrow transplant recipients from the ITN036ST trial were included as patients, and samples were available only from these trial subjects. Healthy control blood was separated into PBMCs by Ficoll density gradient and cryopreserved, and patient PBMCs were collected both before and after transplant.

For TCRbeta CDR3 sequencing, genomic DNA from the sorted cells was extracted using the QIAGEN DNeasy Blood and Tissue Kit. Through immunoSEQ, high-throughput TCRbeta CDR3 sequencing was done commercially, including PCR amplification with internal controls and bias correction. The published analysis was carried out like this. Unique productive TCRbeta sequences were defined by CDR3 nucleotide sequence where primers matched, and otherwise by CDR3 amino acid sequence together with Vbeta and Jbeta genes. As a correction for sorting error, sequences shared between sorted populations at a frequency ratio of 2:1 or less were discarded, and the remaining shared sequences were assigned to the higher population. Sequences were defined as donor-reactive when expanded at least 5-fold in CFSE-low cells versus unstimulated cells and present at a frequency of at least 0.01% in CFSE-low cells. Jensen-Shannon divergence, calculated on the top 100 TCRbeta sequences ranked by frequency, was used to quantify repertoire divergence. When a sample had multiple sequencing runs, each run was corrected for sorting error separately and the runs were then pooled. This immuneACCESS table, as held by TCRdb, lists in-frame sequences with V and J called but not all clones. Of the missing ones, under half trace to an unresolved V gene in checked studies; the others have no known cause. V and J calls and clone size are given by that table; D and trimming were obtained from the DNA. The sample table holds tens of thousands of clones, of which around 85% were seen once. 2.1% of the sample is held by the ten biggest clonotypes.

This chain is built from TRBV4-1 and TRBJ2-1, with no D gene named confidently. This specimen consisted of Tregs from blood, obtained before the transplant. The clonotype was recovered from a human donor who received a combined kidney and bone marrow transplant. Here is the DNA: TGCGCCAGCAGCCAATGGGTACTGGGCGTCGTCACCGGGTCGGACAATGAGCAGTTCTTC. It is translated as CASSQWVLGVVTGSDNEQFF.